The 10 T cell receptor beta chains below were found in one sample sequenced in a study of blood T cell repertoires in COVID-19. TCRdb keeps only in-frame clones here, not all; method: immunoSEQ multiplex PCR. In the table there are more than 250,000 clones, roughly 86% of which are singletons. The sequencing sample was made of PBMCs or T cells enriched from blood (not recorded which). All receptors come from a woman aged 18-29 years who had recovered from COVID-19.

This chain connects TRBV4-3 to TRBJ2-2; D may be TRBD2 (5 bases). CDR3 length: 18 residues. The germline V gene has CDR1 LGHNA and CDR2 YSLEER. Trimming took 1 base from V and 1 from J, leaving 16 bases between them. CDR3 sequence reads: CASSQGKVLARNTGELFF. The CDR3 DNA follows: TGCGCCAGCAGCCAAGGGAAAGTGCTAGCAAGGAACACCGGGGAGCTGTTTTTT.

The V and J genes are TRBV9 and TRBJ2-3, with 14 nucleotides matching TRBD2. The CDR3 sequence is 17 residues long. The V gene's germline CDR1 is SGDLS and CDR2 YYNGEE. J was trimmed by 4 bases and V by 4 bases; bases with no gene match: 8. The CDR3 DNA reads TGTGCCAGCAGCTCCAGACTAGCGGGAGGGCCTGCAGATACGCAGTATTTT. Translating it yields CASSSRLAGGPADTQYF.

V and J are TRBV2 and TRBJ1-4; 9 nucleotides align to TRBD1. V lost 7 bases and J lost 3; bases outside the gene matches: 3. This CDR3 is 14 amino acids long. The V gene's germline CDR1 is SNHLY and CDR2 FYNNEI. The CDR3 sequence is CASNRDRANEKLFF. The CDR3 DNA follows: TGTGCCAGCAACCGGGACAGGGCTAATGAAAAACTGTTTTTT. Drawing the rest from reference TRBV2 and TRBJ1-4, the complete variable domain is EPEVTQTPSHQVTQMGQEVILRCVPISNHLYFYWYRQILGQKVEFLVSFYNNEISEKSEIFDDQFSVERPDGSNFTLKIRSTKLEDSAMYFCASNRDRANEKLFFGSGTQLSVL.

This rearrangement joins TRBV6-1 to TRBJ1-1, with D possibly TRBD1 on 5 matching bases. CDR1 and CDR2 from the germline V gene are MNHNS and SASEGT. The CDR3 is 17 amino acids. Trimming stripped 1 base from V and 4 bases from J, with 19 bases between. The CDR3 loop is CASSEGQGMSDGTEAFF. The CDR3, as DNA: TGTGCCAGCAGTGAAGGTCAGGGTATGAGTGACGGCACTGAAGCTTTCTTT.

The chain combines TRBV30 with TRBJ1-4; a possible D gene is TRBD1 (5 bases). V lost 1 base, J lost 7 bases, and 16 bases lay in between. This CDR3 has 15 amino acids. The germline CDR1 and CDR2 sequences are GTSNPN and SVGIG (reference sequence). This CDR3 reads CAWSGGLGEGEKLFF. The CDR3 DNA reads TGTGCCTGGAGTGGGGGACTTGGCGAGGGTGAAAAACTGTTTTTT. Drawing the rest from reference TRBV30 and TRBJ1-4, the complete variable domain is SQTIHQWPATLVQPVGSPLSLECTVEGTSNPNLYWYRQAAGRGLQLLFYSVGIGQISSEVPQNLSASRPQDRQFILSSKKLLLSDSGFYLCAWSGGLGEGEKLFFGSGTQLSVL.

This chain joins TRBV7-6 and TRBJ2-3, with 9 positions matching TRBD2. Germline CDR1 and CDR2: SGHVS and FNYEAQ. CDR3 size: 16 residues. With V trimmed by 11 bases and J by 0 bases, 12 bases remained unmatched. CDR3 sequence reads: CASTAASGISTDTQYF. For the CDR3, the DNA is TGTGCCTCCACCGCGGCTAGCGGGATTAGCACAGATACGCAGTATTTT. The complete variable domain, with remaining parts taken from reference TRBV7-6 and TRBJ2-3, reads GAGVSQSPRYKVTKRGQDVALRCDPISGHVSLYWYRQALGQGPEFLTYFNYEAQQDKSGLPNDRFSAERPEGSISTLTIQRTEQRDSAMYRCASTAASGISTDTQYFGPGTRLTVL.

This clone was detected once. This chain uses TRBV27 with TRBJ2-7; TRBD2 matches 11 bases. The CDR3 extends over 16 amino acids. J lost 0 bases, V lost 2 bases, and 3 bases had no gene match. The germline V gene encodes CDR1 MNHEY and CDR2 SMNVEV (reference sequence). In DNA form, the CDR3 reads TGTGCCAGCAGTTTAGAAGGGACTAGCGGCTCCTACGAGCAGTACTTC. Translated, it gives CASSLEGTSGSYEQYF.

V and J are TRBV5-1 and TRBJ1-2; TRBD1 might be the D (5 bases). The CDR3 runs 14 residues. The V end was cut by 4 bases, the J end by 6 bases, with 16 bases between. Germline V gives CDR1 SGHRS, CDR2 YFSETQ. The CDR3 bases are TGCGCCAGCAGCCTCCGACACGGGGGGGATGGCTACACCTTC. Translating gives CASSLRHGGDGYTF. The whole variable domain, remainder taken from reference TRBV5-1 and TRBJ1-2, is KAGVTQTPRYLIKTRGQQVTLSCSPISGHRSVSWYQQTPGQGLQFLFEYFSETQRNKGNFPGRFSGRQFSNSRSEMNVSTLELGDSALYLCASSLRHGGDGYTFGSGTRLTVV.

This chain connects TRBV3-1 (or the pseudogene TRBV3-2) to TRBJ2-6, with a tentative D call TRBD2 (5 bases). The V end was cut by 5 bases, the J end by 4 bases, with 21 bases between. The length of the CDR3 is 18 residues. Per the germline V gene, CDR1 is LGHDT and CDR2 is YNNKEL (reference sequence). The CDR3 region is CASSAPGPTSGGANVLTF. The CDR3 DNA is TGTGCCAGCAGCGCCCCCGGACCCACATCGGGGGGGGCCAACGTCCTGACTTTC.

Notes on this clone: At the DNA level, this CDR3 is encoded by other sequences in the same sample as well. CDR3 sequence reads: CASSLYNEQFF. The CDR3 nucleotides read TGTGCCAGTAGTCTCTACAATGAGCAGTTCTTC. This sequence joins TRBV19 and TRBJ2-1, with D unresolved. Trimming took 5 bases from V and 3 from J, leaving 2 bases between them. Germline loops: CDR1 LNHDA, CDR2 SQIVND (reference sequence). The CDR3 extends over 11 amino acids.